A selection of T cell receptor beta chains follows, all from one sample in a study of high-grade serous ovarian cancer treatment subgroups. Sequenced by immunoSEQ multiplex PCR; TCRdb stores in-frame clones only, minus some. The sample holds 4,900 or so clones, about 77% seen once. The sample taken for sequencing was tumor tissue. These receptors all come from a human patient with high-grade serous ovarian cancer. Both conserved end residues are part of each CDR3. The order of the fields is J gene, clone size, V gene, D gene, CDR3 protein, CDR3 DNA. A D gene is named only where the DNA matches it firmly. The size field is filled for only some rows; it gives once, few, many or a size class.

j_call: TRBJ2-5; clone_size: .; v_call: TRBV6-6; d_call: .; cdr3_aa: CASSYGETQYF; cdr3_nt: TGTGCCAGCAGTTACGGTGAGACCCAGTACTTC
j_call: TRBJ2-1; clone_size: .; v_call: TRBV7-3; d_call: TRBD2; cdr3_aa: CASSLKGSGGGHEQFF; cdr3_nt: TGTGCCAGCAGCTTAAAGGGTAGCGGGGGAGGTCATGAGCAGTTCTTC
j_call: TRBJ1-3; clone_size: .; v_call: TRBV5-8; d_call: .; cdr3_aa: CASSRRRSSGNTIYF; cdr3_nt: TGTGCCAGCAGTCGCAGACGGAGCTCTGGAAACACCATATATTTT
j_call: TRBJ2-5; clone_size: .; v_call: TRBV27; d_call: .; cdr3_aa: CASSPRGGGFSRETQYF; cdr3_nt: TGTGCCAGCAGTCCCCGGGGAGGGGGCTTTTCTAGAGAGACCCAGTACTTC
j_call: TRBJ2-1; clone_size: .; v_call: TRBV7-2; d_call: .; cdr3_aa: CASSFGNSYNEQFF; cdr3_nt: TGTGCCAGCAGCTTCGGGAATTCCTACAATGAGCAGTTCTTC
j_call: TRBJ1-6; clone_size: .; v_call: TRBV6-5; d_call: .; cdr3_aa: CASRDSNSPLHF; cdr3_nt: TGTGCCAGCAGGGACAGCAATTCACCCCTCCACTTT
j_call: TRBJ1-1; clone_size: large; v_call: TRBV7-2; d_call: .; cdr3_aa: CASSPTGSTEAFF; cdr3_nt: TGTGCCAGCAGCCCCACAGGGTCCACTGAAGCTTTCTTT
j_call: TRBJ1-4; clone_size: few; v_call: TRBV19; d_call: TRBD1; cdr3_aa: CASRWRQGTEKLFF; cdr3_nt: TGTGCCAGTAGATGGAGACAGGGGACTGAAAAACTGTTTTTT
j_call: TRBJ2-3; clone_size: .; v_call: TRBV9; d_call: .; cdr3_aa: CASSVDPGGSADTQYF; cdr3_nt: TGTGCCAGCAGCGTAGACCCTGGCGGCAGCGCAGATACGCAGTATTTT
j_call: TRBJ2-7; clone_size: .; v_call: TRBV18; d_call: TRBD1; cdr3_aa: CASSPPGTASTREQYF; cdr3_nt: TGTGCCAGCTCACCACCAGGGACAGCTAGTACGAGGGAGCAGTACTTC
j_call: TRBJ1-5; clone_size: .; v_call: TRBV4-2; d_call: .; cdr3_aa: CASSQVGGGDQPQHF; cdr3_nt: TGTGCCAGCAGCCAAGTTGGAGGGGGGGATCAGCCCCAGCATTTT
j_call: TRBJ1-5; clone_size: once; v_call: TRBV7-2; d_call: .; cdr3_aa: CASSLVVKQPQHF; cdr3_nt: TGTGCCAGCAGCTTAGTCGTTAAGCAGCCCCAGCATTTT
j_call: TRBJ2-6; clone_size: .; v_call: TRBV28; d_call: TRBD1; cdr3_aa: CASSLPSTGGSGANVLTF; cdr3_nt: TGTGCCAGCAGTCTCCCATCCACAGGGGGCTCTGGGGCCAACGTCCTGACTTTC
j_call: TRBJ2-2; clone_size: .; v_call: TRBV4-3; d_call: TRBD1; cdr3_aa: CASSQQGAATGELFF; cdr3_nt: TGCGCCAGCAGCCAACAGGGGGCGGCCACCGGGGAGCTGTTTTTT
j_call: TRBJ1-5; clone_size: .; v_call: TRBV6-6; d_call: TRBD1; cdr3_aa: CATGTGGPNQPQHF; cdr3_nt: TGTGCCACCGGGACAGGGGGCCCTAATCAGCCCCAGCATTTT
j_call: TRBJ2-2; clone_size: .; v_call: TRBV27; d_call: TRBD2; cdr3_aa: CASSGTRNTGELFF; cdr3_nt: TGTGCCAGCAGCGGGACTAGAAACACCGGGGAGCTGTTTTTT
j_call: TRBJ2-1; clone_size: .; v_call: TRBV6-5; d_call: .; cdr3_aa: CASSYRNEQFF; cdr3_nt: TGTGCCAGCAGTTACCGCAATGAGCAGTTCTTC
j_call: TRBJ2-5; clone_size: .; v_call: TRBV19; d_call: .; cdr3_aa: CASSPGDSSGETQYF; cdr3_nt: TGTGCTAGTAGTCCGGGCGACAGCAGCGGTGAGACCCAGTACTTC
j_call: TRBJ1-2; clone_size: few; v_call: TRBV7-2; d_call: .; cdr3_aa: CASSSYSGSGYTF; cdr3_nt: TGTGCCAGCAGCTCTTATTCAGGATCTGGCTACACCTTC
j_call: TRBJ2-1; clone_size: .; v_call: TRBV4-3; d_call: TRBD2; cdr3_aa: CASSQTSGGDYNEQFF; cdr3_nt: TGCGCCAGCAGCCAGACTAGCGGGGGGGATTACAATGAGCAGTTCTTC
j_call: TRBJ2-5; clone_size: .; v_call: TRBV28; d_call: .; cdr3_aa: CASSLLGGQETQYF; cdr3_nt: TGTGCCAGCAGTTTATTGGGGGGCCAAGAGACCCAGTACTTC
j_call: TRBJ2-2; clone_size: .; v_call: TRBV11-2; d_call: .; cdr3_aa: CASSLTAAPGELFF; cdr3_nt: TGTGCCAGCAGCTTAACGGCCGCACCGGGGGAGCTGTTTTTT
j_call: TRBJ1-5; clone_size: .; v_call: TRBV19; d_call: .; cdr3_aa: CASSGRRVGTVNQPQHF; cdr3_nt: TGTGCCAGTAGTGGGCGTCGGGTCGGGACGGTAAATCAGCCCCAGCATTTT
j_call: TRBJ2-3; clone_size: .; v_call: TRBV6-1; d_call: TRBD2; cdr3_aa: CASSERTSGADTQYF; cdr3_nt: TGTGCCAGCAGTGAAAGGACTAGCGGCGCAGATACGCAGTATTTT
j_call: TRBJ1-4; clone_size: .; v_call: TRBV7-4; d_call: .; cdr3_aa: CASSSDSEQDRGEKLFF; cdr3_nt: TGTGCCAGCAGCTCAGATAGCGAACAGGACCGCGGGGAAAAACTGTTTTTT
j_call: TRBJ2-2; clone_size: .; v_call: TRBV25-1; d_call: .; cdr3_aa: CASSDGQLFTGELFF; cdr3_nt: TGTGCCAGCAGTGATGGACAGCTATTCACCGGGGAGCTGTTTTTT
j_call: TRBJ2-2; clone_size: .; v_call: TRBV5-5; d_call: .; cdr3_aa: CASSSPFSEVNTGELFF; cdr3_nt: TGTGCCAGCAGCTCGCCCTTTTCCGAAGTTAACACCGGGGAGCTGTTTTTT
j_call: TRBJ1-1; clone_size: .; v_call: TRBV7-3; d_call: .; cdr3_aa: CASSLEQNTEAFF; cdr3_nt: TGTGCCAGCAGCTTAGAACAGAACACTGAAGCTTTCTTT
j_call: TRBJ2-2; clone_size: .; v_call: TRBV6-1; d_call: .; cdr3_aa: CASSEGGSTGELFF; cdr3_nt: TGTGCCAGCAGTGAAGGAGGGAGCACCGGGGAGCTGTTTTTT
j_call: TRBJ1-3; clone_size: .; v_call: TRBV4-3; d_call: .; cdr3_aa: CASSPSPSGNTIYF; cdr3_nt: TGCGCCAGCAGCCCAAGTCCCTCTGGAAACACCATATATTTT
j_call: TRBJ1-1; clone_size: .; v_call: TRBV29-1; d_call: TRBD1; cdr3_aa: CSVLPGAAGGRAEAFF; cdr3_nt: TGCAGCGTTCTCCCCGGTGCCGCAGGGGGCCGTGCTGAAGCTTTCTTT
j_call: TRBJ1-5; clone_size: .; v_call: TRBV5-6; d_call: .; cdr3_aa: CASSLQGINQPQHF; cdr3_nt: TGTGCCAGCAGCTTGCAGGGGATTAATCAGCCCCAGCATTTT
j_call: TRBJ2-5; clone_size: .; v_call: TRBV20-1; d_call: .; cdr3_aa: CSALGETQYF; cdr3_nt: TGCAGTGCCTTGGGGGAGACCCAGTACTTC
j_call: TRBJ1-4; clone_size: once; v_call: TRBV6-1; d_call: .; cdr3_aa: CASRHGEKLFF; cdr3_nt: TGTGCCAGCAGGCACGGTGAAAAACTGTTTTTT
j_call: TRBJ1-2; clone_size: .; v_call: TRBV4-2; d_call: .; cdr3_aa: CASSQGANYGYTF; cdr3_nt: TGTGCCAGCAGCCAAGGTGCTAACTATGGCTACACCTTC
j_call: TRBJ2-3; clone_size: .; v_call: TRBV19; d_call: .; cdr3_aa: CASSRERSTDTQYF; cdr3_nt: TGTGCCAGTTCCCGGGAGCGTAGCACAGATACGCAGTATTTT
j_call: TRBJ1-1; clone_size: .; v_call: TRBV7-2; d_call: .; cdr3_aa: CASSLGPGVTEAFF; cdr3_nt: TGTGCCAGCAGCTTAGGTCCAGGAGTCACTGAAGCTTTCTTT
j_call: TRBJ1-1; clone_size: .; v_call: TRBV7-2; d_call: .; cdr3_aa: CASRHRATEAFF; cdr3_nt: TGTGCCAGCAGGCACAGAGCCACTGAAGCTTTCTTT
j_call: TRBJ1-6; clone_size: .; v_call: TRBV7-9; d_call: .; cdr3_aa: CASSLDPSPLHF; cdr3_nt: TGTGCCAGCAGCTTAGATCCCTCACCCCTCCACTTT
j_call: TRBJ1-1; clone_size: .; v_call: TRBV9; d_call: .; cdr3_aa: CASSVMVGASEAFF; cdr3_nt: TGTGCCAGCAGCGTAATGGTGGGGGCATCTGAAGCTTTCTTT
j_call: TRBJ1-1; clone_size: few; v_call: TRBV23-1; d_call: TRBD1; cdr3_aa: CASSPEDRVNTEAFF; cdr3_nt: TGCGCCAGCAGTCCGGAGGACAGGGTGAACACTGAAGCTTTCTTT
j_call: TRBJ2-3; clone_size: .; v_call: TRBV11-2; d_call: TRBD1; cdr3_aa: CASSWTGGRTDTQYF; cdr3_nt: TGTGCCAGCAGCTGGACAGGGGGCCGAACAGATACGCAGTATTTT
j_call: TRBJ2-2; clone_size: .; v_call: TRBV6-1; d_call: TRBD1; cdr3_aa: CASSGMPGQGGSGELFF; cdr3_nt: TGTGCCAGCAGTGGGATGCCGGGACAGGGGGGAAGCGGGGAGCTGTTTTTT
j_call: TRBJ2-7; clone_size: once; v_call: TRBV5-1; d_call: .; cdr3_aa: CASSLGGVRDEQYF; cdr3_nt: TGCGCCAGCAGCTTGGGAGGGGTGAGGGACGAGCAGTACTTC
j_call: TRBJ2-2; clone_size: .; v_call: TRBV19; d_call: .; cdr3_aa: CASSTPQGTGELFF; cdr3_nt: TGTGCCAGTAGTACCCCTCAGGGAACCGGGGAGCTGTTTTTT
j_call: TRBJ1-1; clone_size: .; v_call: TRBV18; d_call: .; cdr3_aa: CASSTRVGGTEAFF; cdr3_nt: TGTGCCAGCTCCACCAGGGTAGGGGGTACTGAAGCTTTCTTT
j_call: TRBJ2-5; clone_size: .; v_call: TRBV19; d_call: TRBD2; cdr3_aa: CASTGTSGGVETQYF; cdr3_nt: TGTGCCAGTACCGGGACTAGCGGGGGGGTTGAGACCCAGTACTTC
j_call: TRBJ1-1; clone_size: .; v_call: TRBV5-8; d_call: .; cdr3_aa: CASGEETTGLRTEAFF; cdr3_nt: TGTGCCAGCGGCGAAGAAACAACAGGGTTGAGGACTGAAGCTTTCTTT
j_call: TRBJ2-1; clone_size: .; v_call: TRBV11-3; d_call: TRBD2; cdr3_aa: CASSLGSGDPYNEQFF; cdr3_nt: TGTGCCAGCAGCTTGGGGAGCGGGGACCCCTACAATGAGCAGTTCTTC
j_call: TRBJ1-1; clone_size: .; v_call: TRBV6-5; d_call: TRBD1; cdr3_aa: CASSSNDRGNTEAFF; cdr3_nt: TGTGCCAGCAGTAGCAATGACAGGGGGAACACTGAAGCTTTCTTT
j_call: TRBJ2-2; clone_size: .; v_call: TRBV27; d_call: TRBD1; cdr3_aa: CASSYSRDSHTGELFF; cdr3_nt: TGTGCCAGCAGTTATAGCCGGGACAGCCACACCGGGGAGCTGTTTTTT
j_call: TRBJ1-2; clone_size: few; v_call: TRBV15; d_call: .; cdr3_aa: CATSSPPQGVNGYTF; cdr3_nt: TGTGCCACCAGCAGTCCCCCCCAAGGGGTGAATGGCTACACCTTC
j_call: TRBJ1-2; clone_size: large; v_call: TRBV6-5; d_call: .; cdr3_aa: CASSLTGGSGEGYTF; cdr3_nt: TGTGCCAGCAGTCTGACGGGGGGCTCCGGGGAGGGCTACACCTTC